This entry lists 25 T cell receptor beta chains sequenced from one sample in a study of regulatory T cells in long-lasting Graves disease. Time point meaning: persistent/refractory GD, antithyroid drugs over 5 years with positive TRAb. There was RNA extracted from PBMCs, and the TCR library was made from it. Relying on iRepertoire HTBI primers and Arm-PCR of CDR3 regions, the team built TCR beta libraries. TCRdb re-called the multiplex PCR reads with MiXCR, one entry per CDR3 protein. The profile covers 300,000 to 350,000 distinct CDR3 sequences, with 15% to 20% appearing a single time and just under 30% taken by the ten largest. Sequenced here: peripheral blood mononuclear cells (PBMCs), sampled when the disease was refractory, from a patient treated with antithyroid drugs. These receptor sequences come from a female donor with Graves disease.

This clonotype has a count of ten or more. The V gene is TRBV27, the J gene TRBJ2-6; D is uncertain. Germline V CDR1 and CDR2: MNHEY, SMNVEV (reference sequence). The V end was cut by 3 bases, the J end by 2 bases, with 2 bases between. CDR3 length: 13 residues. The CDR3 region is CASSFTGANVLTF. For the CDR3, the DNA is TGTGCCAGCAGTTTTACTGGGGCCAACGTCCTGACTTTC.

This clonotype was detected a few times. This rearrangement joins TRBV24-1 to TRBJ2-7; D is perhaps TRBD1 or TRBD2 (5 bases each). CDR3 length: 14 residues. Germline V gene data show CDR1 as KGHDR and CDR2 as SFDVKD. Trimming took 2 bases from V and 3 from J, leaving 10 bases between them. CDR3 loop: CATSDSGTHYEQYF. CDR3 nucleotides: TGTGCCACCAGTGATTCCGGGACGCACTACGAGCAGTACTTC.

The rearrangement joins TRBV20-1 to TRBJ1-3; 7 nucleotides align to TRBD1. Per the germline V gene, CDR1 is DFQATT and CDR2 is SNEGSKA (reference sequence). The CDR3 runs to 14 residues. The ends lost 5 bases at V and 0 bases at J; junction bases unmatched: 4. The CDR3 coding sequence is TGCAGTGCTGCGACAGGGAGCTCTGGAAACACCATATATTTT. Amino acid sequence: CSAATGSSGNTIYF.

In this sample, this clonotype turned up a few times. The chain has TRBV5-6 and TRBJ1-2; D unclear. The CDR3 spans 13 residues. Deletions cut 3 bases from V and 4 bases from J, with 10 bases between. Germline values: CDR1 SGHDT, CDR2 YYEEEE. CDR3 protein: CASSSGRGYGYTF. CDR3 nucleotide sequence: TGTGCCAGCAGCTCCGGCCGGGGCTATGGCTACACCTTC.

This clonotype was detected ten times or more. This chain links TRBV6-1 with TRBJ2-7; no firm D call. Germline CDR1 reads MNHNS; CDR2 reads SASEGT. The CDR3 runs 14 residues. V was cut by 10 bases and J by 2 bases, with 18 bases left in between. The CDR3 loop reads CATKPLQSTYEQYF. The CDR3, as DNA: TGTGCCACCAAACCCCTACAGAGTACCTACGAGCAGTACTTC.

The rearrangement joins TRBV7-9 to TRBJ2-2; the match to TRBD1 covers 8 bases. V lost 3 bases and J lost 9; bases outside the gene matches: 6. The CDR3 length is 14 residues. Germline V gene lookup returns CDR1 SEHNR and CDR2 FQNEAQ (reference sequence). The CDR3 region is CASSFGTGSRELFF. The CDR3 coding sequence is TGTGCCAGCAGCTTTGGGACAGGATCCCGGGAGCTGTTTTTT.

This clonotype has only a few counts. The chain has TRBV29-1 and TRBJ1-1; 10 bases are a match to TRBD1. Germline CDR1 reads SQVTM; CDR2 reads ANQGSEA. After removal of 1 base from V and 2 bases from J, the junction contained 7 bases not matched to a gene. The CDR3 consists of 16 residues. CDR3: CSVEVPDRGLNTEAFF. The CDR3 DNA reads TGCAGCGTTGAAGTCCCCGACAGGGGGCTTAACACTGAAGCTTTCTTT. The full variable domain, rest sourced from reference TRBV29-1 and TRBJ1-1, is SAVISQKPSRDICQRGTSLTIQCQVDSQVTMMFWYRQQPGQSLTLIATANQGSEATYESGFVIDKFPISRPNLTFSTLTVSNMSPEDSSIYLCSVEVPDRGLNTEAFFGQGTRLTVV.

The table lists this clonotype with many counts. V usage is TRBV12-5 and J usage is TRBJ1-5; D remains unclear. Germline V gives CDR1 LGHNT, CDR2 FRNRAP. V lost 4 bases and J lost 7, with 14 bases in between. CDR3 length: 14 amino acids. CDR3 DNA: TGTGCTAGTGGTTCTCAGGTTCTAACCCAGCCCCAGCATTTT. It yields the protein CASGSQVLTQPQHF. The full variable domain, its missing parts supplied by reference TRBV12-5 and TRBJ1-5, is DARVTQTPRHKVTEMGQEVTMRCQPILGHNTVFWYRQTMMQGLELLAYFRNRAPLDDSGMPKDRFSAEMPDATLATLKIQPSEPRDSAVYFCASGSQVLTQPQHFGDGTRLSIL.

The V call is TRBV10-3, the J call TRBJ1-4, with D hard to call. Germline V CDR1 and CDR2: ENHRY, SYGVKD. The CDR3 extends over 14 amino acids. V was clipped by 3 bases and J by 6 bases, with 11 bases between them. CDR3 loop: CAISESPGYEKLFF. CDR3 in DNA: TGTGCCATCAGTGAATCCCCAGGTTATGAAAAACTGTTTTTT.

V is TRBV29-1 and J is TRBJ1-4; D ambiguous. Germline values: CDR1 SQVTM, CDR2 ANQGSEA. The CDR3 length is 11 residues. Between the trimmed V and J ends, which lost 6 bases and 6 bases, there was a span of 8 bases. CDR3 in DNA: TGCAGCGTGTGGAGGGATGAAAAACTGTTTTTT. Its translation is CSVWRDEKLFF.

This clonotype was counted only a few times. This chain joins TRBV10-3 and TRBJ1-2, with 9 nucleotides matching TRBD1. Germline V gives CDR1 ENHRY, CDR2 SYGVKD. J was trimmed by 8 bases and V by 6 bases; bases with no gene match: 7. The CDR3 sequence is 13 residues long. The CDR3 DNA reads TGTGCCATCAGGAAACAGGGGGCTGAGGGCTACACCTTC. This gives the protein CAIRKQGAEGYTF.

J is TRBJ2-2 and V is TRBV9; unclear D gene. CDR3 length: 13 amino acids. Trimming took 1 base from V and 4 from J, leaving 5 bases between them. Per the germline V gene, CDR1 is SGDLS and CDR2 is YYNGEE. The CDR3 region has the DNA TGTGCCAGCAGCGTATTCCCCACCGGGGAGCTGTTTTTT. The encoded protein is CASSVFPTGELFF.

With regard to this clonotype: Possible read error: a much larger clone is one base away. This chain joins TRBV10-3 and TRBJ2-7; 10 nucleotides match TRBD1. The germline CDR1 and CDR2 sequences are ENHRY and SYGVKD. The ends lost 8 bases at V and 6 bases at J; junction bases unmatched: 10. This CDR3 region has 14 residues. The CDR3 region has the DNA TGTGCCATCGGGCCGGGACAGGGGTGGGCCGAGCAGTACTTC. This codes for CAIGPGQGWAEQYF.

This clonotype was seen ten or more times. V usage is TRBV28 and J usage is TRBJ2-5; 11 nucleotides align to TRBD1. Unmatched junction bases numbered 6, after V lost 4 bases and J lost 5 bases. The CDR3 covers 15 residues. Germline CDR1 and CDR2: MDHEN and SYDVKM. The CDR3 bases are TGTGCCAGCAGTTCGGGACAGGGGGTTTGGGAGACCCAGTACTTC. It specifies CASSSGQGVWETQYF.

This clonotype has at least ten counts. The chain recombines TRBV12-3 or TRBV12-4 with TRBJ1-2; D perhaps matches TRBD1 (5 bases). Deletions cut 6 bases from V and 5 bases from J, with 13 bases between. The CDR3 is made up of 13 amino acids. The CDR3 coding sequence is TGTGCCAGCAGCCTAACGGGGACTTATGGCTACACCTTC. This translates into CASSLTGTYGYTF.

This clonotype has more than one count but fewer than ten. This rearrangement joins TRBV7-9 to TRBJ1-1, with D unresolved. Germline-derived CDR1 and CDR2 are SEHNR and FQNEAQ (reference sequence). The CDR3 has 16 amino acids. Trimming cost V 5 bases and J 1 base, with 17 bases left between them. CDR3 DNA: TGTGCCAGCAGCACACCCCCAAGAGGATCGAACACTGAAGCTTTCTTT. Protein product: CASSTPPRGSNTEAFF.

The CDR3 DNA follows: TGTGCCAGCTCGCAAGGACAGGGAATTGAAGCTTTCTTT. It yields the protein CASSQGQGIEAFF. The J gene is TRBJ1-1, the V gene TRBV18; TRBD1 matches at 8 bases. The length of the CDR3 is 13 residues. The trim removed 6 bases at V and 7 bases at J, leaving 7 bases unmatched. Germline CDR1 and CDR2: KGHSH and LQKENI. Full variable domain (remainder filled in from reference TRBV18 and TRBJ1-1): NAGVMQNPRHLVRRRGQEARLRCSPMKGHSHVYWYRQLPEEGLKFMVYLQKENIIDESGMPKERFSAEFPKEGPSILRIQQVVRGDSAAYFCASSQGQGIEAFFGQGTRLTVV.

This clonotype was seen a handful of times. V gene TRBV29-1 combines with J gene TRBJ1-2; D might be TRBD1 (6 bases). V was pared by 7 bases and J by 6 bases, with 24 bases between. Germline CDR1 is SQVTM and CDR2 is ANQGSEA. The CDR3 runs to 15 residues. The CDR3 here is CSGGHQGRVEDGYTF. As DNA, the CDR3 is TGCAGCGGGGGGCACCAGGGCCGGGTAGAAGATGGCTACACCTTC.

The chain is built from TRBV5-6 and TRBJ2-1; D is unclear. The germline V gene has CDR1 SGHDT and CDR2 YYEEEE. The ends were cut back, 0 bases at V and 4 bases at J, with 8 bases in the middle. The CDR3 length is 14 residues. CDR3 amino acids: CASSLAEPYNEQFF. Written as DNA, the CDR3 is TGTGCCAGCAGCTTGGCCGAGCCATACAATGAGCAGTTCTTC.

The chain recombines TRBV11-2 with TRBJ1-2; possible D gene TRBD1, 6 bases. This CDR3 region has 15 residues. Germline values: CDR1 SGHAT, CDR2 FQNNGV. Deletions cut 2 bases from V and 7 bases from J, with 17 bases between. Here the CDR3 DNA reads TGTGCCAGCAGCTTATCTCGTCGGGGGGCGGGTGGCTACACCTTC. It translates to CASSLSRRGAGGYTF.

This clonotype was observed a handful of times. This chain connects TRBV30 to TRBJ1-5, with a tentative D call TRBD1 (5 bases). V gave up 1 base and J gave up 2 bases, with 9 bases separating them. This CDR3 spans 14 amino acids. Per the germline V gene, CDR1 is GTSNPN and CDR2 is SVGIG (reference sequence). The CDR3 spells CAWSEGDGNQPQHF. As DNA, the CDR3 is TGTGCCTGGAGTGAAGGGGACGGCAATCAGCCCCAGCATTTT.

This clonotype occurred many times. The chain is built from TRBV7-2 and TRBJ2-2; the match to TRBD2 covers 8 bases. Germline CDR1 is SGHTA and CDR2 is FQGNSA. CDR3 length equals 15 residues. J lost 3 bases, V lost 5 bases, and 5 bases had no gene match. DNA for the CDR3: TGTGCCAGCAGCCTGCGGGGGGCCCACACCGGGGAGCTGTTTTTT. The encoded protein is CASSLRGAHTGELFF.

This clonotype has only a few counts. The chain employs TRBV10-3 and TRBJ2-2, with D possibly TRBD2 on 5 matching bases. The germline V gene has CDR1 ENHRY and CDR2 SYGVKD. V gave up 7 bases and J gave up 7 bases, with 16 bases separating them. The CDR3 runs to 14 residues. The CDR3 loop is CAIKERNRDGELFF. In DNA form, the CDR3 reads TGTGCCATCAAGGAGCGGAATAGGGACGGGGAGCTGTTTTTT.

The chain employs TRBV6-1 and TRBJ2-1; weak D call: TRBD1 (5 bases). Deletions cut 2 bases from V and 8 bases from J, with 10 bases between. CDR3 length: 13 residues. CDR1 and CDR2 from the germline V gene are MNHNS and SASEGT. CDR3 region: CASSESWGDEQFF. CDR3 DNA: TGTGCCAGCAGTGAAAGCTGGGGCGATGAGCAGTTCTTC.

This clonotype was counted many times. The chain combines TRBV2 with TRBJ1-5, with D perhaps matching TRBD1 (5 bases). V was pared by 7 bases and J by 10 bases, with 17 bases between. CDR3 length: 13 amino acids. Germline V gene data show CDR1 as SNHLY and CDR2 as FYNNEI. CDR3 residues: CASTAGGSQPQHF. The CDR3 region has the DNA TGTGCCAGCACTGCTGGGGGGTCGCAACCCCAGCATTTT.